Each of the 18 T cell receptor beta chains below was sequenced from the same sample in a study of T cells in Graves' hyperthyroidism and ophthalmopathy. TCR beta CDR3 regions were amplified from RNA transcripts. Researchers ran a first-round RT-PCR on the TCR CDR3 using the HTBI primer set. Via MiXCR, TCRdb re-called the multiplex PCR reads, giving one row per CDR3 protein. The sample gives roughly 380,000 distinct CDR3 sequences, roughly 19% of which show up once; about 4% is in the top ten. What was sequenced was blood. Every receptor here comes from a woman in her late teens or twenties with Graves' hyperthyroidism.

This clonotype was counted at least ten times. The chain is built from TRBV6-1 and TRBJ1-5; D may be TRBD1 (6 bases). Germline CDR1 reads MNHNS; CDR2 reads SASEGT. V dropped 5 bases and J dropped 7 bases, with 12 bases sitting between them. The CDR3 covers 13 residues. The CDR3 DNA is TGTGCCAGCAGTCGGGGGCTCGAGCAGCCCCAGCATTTT. Protein sequence: CASSRGLEQPQHF.

This clonotype was seen once. The V call is TRBV6-1, the J call TRBJ2-5; 9 bases are a match to TRBD1. With 5 bases clipped from V and 2 bases from J, the junction kept 9 bases outside the gene matches. This CDR3 contains 16 residues. Germline V gene lookup returns CDR1 MNHNS and CDR2 SASEGT. As DNA, the CDR3 is TGTGCCAGCAGTCCCGCCTTGGGGACAGGGCAAGAGACCCAGTACTTC. Amino acids: CASSPALGTGQETQYF.

A word on this clonotype: This may be a read error: a much more frequent sequence differs by one nucleotide. No conserved phenylalanine or tryptophan ends this CDR3, so it is likely a read error. V usage is TRBV20-1 and J usage is TRBJ1-5; 10 nucleotides agree with TRBD1. Germline V gene data show CDR1 as DFQATT and CDR2 as SNEGSKA (reference sequence). J lost 5 bases, V lost 3 bases, and 1 base had no gene match. There are 13 residues in the CDR3. CDR3 DNA: TGCAGTGCTAGGGGGACAGGGGATCAGCCCCAGCATGTT. Protein product: CSARGTGDQPQHV.

This clonotype was detected ten times or more. The genes are TRBV6-2 or TRBV6-3 and TRBJ1-1; D uncertain. Germline values: CDR1 MNHEY, CDR2 SVGEGT. Trimming took 2 bases from V and 0 from J, leaving 7 bases between them. This CDR3 region has 14 residues. CDR3 coding DNA: TGTGCCAGCAGTTACGGAAACATGAACACTGAAGCTTTCTTT. This codes for CASSYGNMNTEAFF.

This clonotype appeared many times. The chain carries TRBV6-2 or TRBV6-3 and TRBJ1-2; D gene ambiguous. Germline V gene sequence: CDR1 MNHEY, CDR2 SVGEGT. The CDR3 has 13 residues. Between the trimmed V and J ends, which lost 2 bases and 3 bases, there was a span of 7 bases. Written as DNA, the CDR3 is TGTGCCAGCAGTTACGGTGGCGACTATGGCTACACCTTC. It yields the protein CASSYGGDYGYTF.

At least ten counts were recorded for this clonotype. The rearrangement uses TRBV2 and TRBJ2-7; D is possibly TRBD2 (5 bases). Trimming left V 2 bases short and J 2 bases short, with 13 bases between. The CDR3 contains 15 residues. The germline CDR1 and CDR2 sequences are SNHLY and FYNNEI. The CDR3 nucleotides are TGTGCCAGCAGTGAACTTCTGCGGGCCACCTACGAGCAGTACTTC. Its protein product is CASSELLRATYEQYF.

A remark on this clonotype: A much bigger clone sits one base away, suggesting this may be a read error. The rearrangement links TRBV6-1 to TRBJ1-1, with unresolved D. Per germline, CDR1 MNHNS and CDR2 SASEGT. The CDR3 is 13 residues long. V lost 10 bases and J lost 4, with 16 bases in between. CDR3 residues: CAISDGSGTEAFF. In DNA form, the CDR3 reads TGTGCCATCTCGGACGGGTCGGGCACTGAAGCTTTCTTT.

The chain carries TRBV6-5 and TRBJ2-7; D unclear. Germline loops: CDR1 MNHEY, CDR2 SVGAGI. This CDR3 is built from 13 residues. Trimming stripped 2 bases from V and 7 bases from J, with 12 bases between. CDR3 amino acids: CASSYIRLGEQYF. The CDR3 nucleotides are TGTGCCAGCAGTTACATTCGGTTAGGGGAGCAGTACTTC.

The chain carries TRBV9 and TRBJ2-5; D is possibly TRBD2 (6 bases). The CDR3 covers 15 residues. Trimming removed 6 bases from V and 5 bases from J, with 20 bases in between. The germline CDR1 and CDR2 sequences are SGDLS and YYNGEE. The CDR3 sequence: CASTHGGRGLETQYF. In nucleotides, the CDR3 is TGTGCCAGCACCCATGGAGGGCGGGGATTGGAGACCCAGTACTTC.

This clonotype was observed at least ten times. One end of the junction fails to match germline, which may point to a read error. This chain connects TRBV2 to TRBJ1-1, with TRBD1 identical over 8 bases. Germline loops: CDR1 SNHLY, CDR2 FYNNEI. The CDR3 totals 12 residues. This CDR3 is CAGRTGYFEAFF. CDR3 DNA sequence: TGTGCCGGCAGGACAGGGTATTTTGAAGCTTTCTTT. Using reference TRBV2 and TRBJ1-1 for the parts outside the CDR3, the full variable domain is EPEVTQTPSHQVTQMGQEVILRCVPISNHLYFYWYRQILGQKVEFLVSFYNNEISEKSEIFDDQFSVERPDGSNFTLKIRSTKLEDSAMYFCAGRTGYFEAFFGQGTRLTVV.

This chain uses TRBV6-2 or TRBV6-3 with TRBJ2-7; D is perhaps TRBD1 (5 bases). The CDR3 is 15 residues long. The germline gives CDR1 MNHEY, CDR2 SVGEGT. The V end was cut by 1 base, the J end by 7 bases, with 17 bases between. CDR3 in amino acids: CASSYFSAGYTEQYF. The CDR3 DNA reads TGTGCCAGCAGTTACTTTTCGGCAGGGTATACGGAGCAGTACTTC.

There are many counts of this clonotype. V gene TRBV6-5 combines with J gene TRBJ2-3; D is ambiguous. Trimming stripped 0 bases from V and 1 base from J, with 8 bases between. Germline-derived CDR1 and CDR2 are MNHEY and SVGAGI. The length of the CDR3 is 15 residues. CDR3 in amino acids: CASSYSFAGTDTQYF. The CDR3 nucleotides read TGTGCCAGCAGTTACTCGTTTGCTGGCACAGATACGCAGTATTTT.

This clonotype was detected many times. The chain combines TRBV28 with TRBJ2-7; possibly TRBD1 for D (6 bases). Germline CDR1 and CDR2: MDHEN and SYDVKM. The CDR3 has 14 amino acids. V lost 7 bases and J 5 bases, leaving 18 bases between the germline ends. This CDR3 reads CASTPALQGNEQYF. The CDR3 region has the DNA TGTGCCAGCACCCCAGCGTTACAGGGCAACGAGCAGTACTTC.

The table lists this clonotype with many counts. Since a much larger clone is just one base distant, this may be a read error. The gene calls are TRBV20-1 and TRBJ1-2; D is unresolved. The V end was cut by 6 bases, the J end by 4 bases, with 18 bases between. CDR1 and CDR2 (germline): DFQATT, SNEGSKA (reference sequence). The CDR3 has 14 amino acids. CDR3: CSAYWTRGVYGYTF. Here the CDR3 DNA reads TGCAGTGCCTATTGGACGCGGGGTGTCTATGGCTACACCTTC.

The CDR3 bases are TGTGCCAGCAGTTACTACGGGGTGGAGACCGGGGAGCTGTTTTTT. Translation: CASSYYGVETGELFF. This chain joins TRBV6-5 and TRBJ2-2, with D possibly TRBD2 on 5 matching bases. Germline CDR1 MNHEY, CDR2 SVGAGI. V lost 1 base and J 5 bases, leaving 11 bases between the germline ends. This CDR3 spans 15 amino acids.

This clonotype was seen repeatedly, ten times or more. The chain carries TRBV9 and TRBJ2-5; TRBD1 matches at 7 bases. Looked up from germline, CDR1 is SGDLS and CDR2 is YYNGEE. Unmatched junction bases numbered 8, after V lost 4 bases and J lost 5 bases. The CDR3 totals 14 residues. CDR3 coding DNA: TGTGCCAGCAGCCAGGGGGACGTCCGGGAGACCCAGTACTTC. Protein: CASSQGDVRETQYF.

This clonotype occurred many times. The chain carries TRBV14 and TRBJ1-2; tentative D call: TRBD1 (5 bases). The CDR3 runs 13 residues. The V and J ends lost 0 bases and 6 bases respectively, with 8 bases between them. CDR1 is SGHDN, CDR2 FVKESK, per germline. As DNA, the CDR3 is TGTGCCAGCAGCCAAGATTGGGGGGATGGCTACACCTTC. Residues: CASSQDWGDGYTF.

This clonotype occurred many times. The chain links TRBV12-3 or TRBV12-4 to TRBJ2-4; D not resolved. The CDR3 is 14 residues long. Trimming removed 3 bases at V and 0 bases at J, with 6 bases between. DNA of the CDR3: TGTGCCAGCAGTTTCTTGCTAGCCAAAAACATTCAGTACTTC. Its translation is CASSFLLAKNIQYF.